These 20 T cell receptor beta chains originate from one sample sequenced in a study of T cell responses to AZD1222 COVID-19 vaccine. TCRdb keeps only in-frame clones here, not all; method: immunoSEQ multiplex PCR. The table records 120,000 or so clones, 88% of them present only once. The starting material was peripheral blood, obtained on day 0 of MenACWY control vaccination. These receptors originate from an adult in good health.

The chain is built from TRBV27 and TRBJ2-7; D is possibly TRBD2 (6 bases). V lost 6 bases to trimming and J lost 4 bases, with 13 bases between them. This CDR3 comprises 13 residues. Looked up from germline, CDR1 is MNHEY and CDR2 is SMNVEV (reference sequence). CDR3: CASRSLGRYEQYF. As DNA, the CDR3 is TGTGCCAGCAGAAGTCTCGGGAGATACGAGCAGTACTTC.

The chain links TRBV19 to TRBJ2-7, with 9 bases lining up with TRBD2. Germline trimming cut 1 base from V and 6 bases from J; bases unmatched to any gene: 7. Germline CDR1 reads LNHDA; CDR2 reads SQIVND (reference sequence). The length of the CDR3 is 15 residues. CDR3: CASSIGGSGSSEQYF. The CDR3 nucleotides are TGTGCCAGTAGTATAGGGGGTAGCGGGAGCTCCGAGCAGTACTTC.

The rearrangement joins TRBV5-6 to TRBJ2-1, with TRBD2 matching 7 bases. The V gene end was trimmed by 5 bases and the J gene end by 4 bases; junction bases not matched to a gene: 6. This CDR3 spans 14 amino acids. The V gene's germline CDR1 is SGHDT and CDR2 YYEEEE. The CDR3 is CASRASGFYNEQFF. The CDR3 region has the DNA TGTGCCAGCAGGGCTAGCGGATTTTACAATGAGCAGTTCTTC.

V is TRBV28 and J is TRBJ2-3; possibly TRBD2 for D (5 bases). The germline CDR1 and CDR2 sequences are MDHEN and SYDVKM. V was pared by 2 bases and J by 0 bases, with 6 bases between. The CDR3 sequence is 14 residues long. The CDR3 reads CASSLRDSTDTQYF. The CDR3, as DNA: TGTGCCAGCAGTTTACGGGATAGCACAGATACGCAGTATTTT.

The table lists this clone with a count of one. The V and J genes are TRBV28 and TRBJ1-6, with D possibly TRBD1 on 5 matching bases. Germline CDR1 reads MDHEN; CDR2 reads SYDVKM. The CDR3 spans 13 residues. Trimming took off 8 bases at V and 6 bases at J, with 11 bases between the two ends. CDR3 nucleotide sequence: TGTGCCAGCTTAGGAGGGGTTAATTCACCCCTCCACTTT. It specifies CASLGGVNSPLHF.

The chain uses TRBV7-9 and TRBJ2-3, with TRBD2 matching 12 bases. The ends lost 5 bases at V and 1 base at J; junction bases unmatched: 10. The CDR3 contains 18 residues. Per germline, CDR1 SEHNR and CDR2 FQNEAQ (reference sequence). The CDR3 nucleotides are TGTGCCAGCAGCCCTGTGGGGACTAGCGGGCTACGCACAGATACGCAGTATTTT. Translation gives CASSPVGTSGLRTDTQYF.

The CDR3 DNA is TGCGCCAGCAGCACTGGGACAGGGAACTATGGCTACACCTTC. Protein: CASSTGTGNYGYTF. The J gene is TRBJ1-2, the V gene TRBV5-1, with 9 bases matching TRBD1. The CDR3 is made up of 14 amino acids. Germline CDR1 SGHRS, CDR2 YFSETQ. Germline trimming cut 4 bases from V and 2 bases from J; bases unmatched to any gene: 3.

CDR3 loop: CASSQDTSGRSIYNEQFF. The CDR3 DNA is TGCGCCAGCAGCCAAGATACTAGCGGGAGGAGCATATACAATGAGCAGTTCTTC. V gene TRBV4-1 combines with J gene TRBJ2-1; the match to TRBD2 covers 12 bases. V lost 0 bases to trimming and J lost 4 bases; unmatched junction nucleotides: 7. CDR1 and CDR2 (germline): MGHRA, YSYEKL. The CDR3 is made up of 18 amino acids.

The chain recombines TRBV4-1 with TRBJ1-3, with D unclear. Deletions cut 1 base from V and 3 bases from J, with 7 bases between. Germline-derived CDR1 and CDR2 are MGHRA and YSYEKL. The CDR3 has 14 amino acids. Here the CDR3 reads CASSQVLGGNTIYF. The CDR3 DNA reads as TGCGCCAGCAGCCAAGTATTGGGTGGAAACACCATATATTTT.

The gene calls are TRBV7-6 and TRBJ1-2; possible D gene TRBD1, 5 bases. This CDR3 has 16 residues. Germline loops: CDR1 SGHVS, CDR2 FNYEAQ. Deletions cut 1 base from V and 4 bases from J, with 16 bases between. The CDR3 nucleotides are TGTGCCAGCAGCTTAGTAGGCGGCGGGGGAGGCTATGGCTACACCTTC. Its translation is CASSLVGGGGGYGYTF.

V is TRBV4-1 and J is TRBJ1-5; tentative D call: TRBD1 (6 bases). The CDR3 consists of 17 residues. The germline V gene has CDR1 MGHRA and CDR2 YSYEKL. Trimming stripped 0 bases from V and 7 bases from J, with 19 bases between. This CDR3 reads CASSQDAGQTVFQPQHF. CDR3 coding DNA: TGCGCCAGCAGCCAAGACGCTGGACAGACGGTTTTCCAGCCCCAGCATTTT.

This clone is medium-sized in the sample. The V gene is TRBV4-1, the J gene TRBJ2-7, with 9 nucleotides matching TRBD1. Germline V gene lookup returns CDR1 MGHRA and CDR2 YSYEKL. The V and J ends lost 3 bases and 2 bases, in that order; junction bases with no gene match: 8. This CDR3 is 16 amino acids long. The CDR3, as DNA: TGCGCCAGCAGCCACCCCCGGGGACAGGGTACCTACGAGCAGTACTTC. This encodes CASSHPRGQGTYEQYF.

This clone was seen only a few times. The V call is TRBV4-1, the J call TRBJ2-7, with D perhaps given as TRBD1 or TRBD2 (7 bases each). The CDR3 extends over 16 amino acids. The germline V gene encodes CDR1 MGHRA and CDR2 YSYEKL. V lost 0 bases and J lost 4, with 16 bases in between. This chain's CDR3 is CASSQDLGQGGYEQYF. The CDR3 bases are TGCGCCAGCAGCCAAGATTTAGGCCAGGGGGGGTACGAGCAGTACTTC.

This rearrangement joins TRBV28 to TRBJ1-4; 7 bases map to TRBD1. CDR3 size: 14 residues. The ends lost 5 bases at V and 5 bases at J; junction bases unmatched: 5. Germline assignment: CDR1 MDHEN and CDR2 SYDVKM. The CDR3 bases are TGTGCCAGCAGTACACTACAGGGGAATGAAAAACTGTTTTTT. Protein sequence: CASSTLQGNEKLFF.

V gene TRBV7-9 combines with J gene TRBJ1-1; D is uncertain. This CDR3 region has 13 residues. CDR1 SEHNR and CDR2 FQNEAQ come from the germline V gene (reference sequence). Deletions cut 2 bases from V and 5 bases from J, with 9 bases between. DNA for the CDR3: TGTGCCAGCAGCTTAAGTTTAAGAACTGAAGCTTTCTTT. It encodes CASSLSLRTEAFF.

CDR3 DNA: TGTGCCAGCAGCCCTCGGGGAACAGGGGCCTCCACCGGGGAGCTGTTTTTT. Translating it yields CASSPRGTGASTGELFF. V and J are TRBV7-9 and TRBJ2-2, with TRBD1 matching over 7 bases. The CDR3 has 17 residues. Trimming took 5 bases from V and 4 from J; bases not matched to a gene: 13. The germline CDR1 and CDR2 sequences are SEHNR and FQNEAQ (reference sequence).

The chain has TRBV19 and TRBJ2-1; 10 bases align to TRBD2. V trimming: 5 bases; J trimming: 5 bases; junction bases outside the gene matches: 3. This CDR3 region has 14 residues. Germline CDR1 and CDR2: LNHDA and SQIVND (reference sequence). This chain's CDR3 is CASSLAGVNNEQFF. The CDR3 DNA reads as TGTGCCAGTAGTCTAGCGGGGGTAAACAATGAGCAGTTCTTC.

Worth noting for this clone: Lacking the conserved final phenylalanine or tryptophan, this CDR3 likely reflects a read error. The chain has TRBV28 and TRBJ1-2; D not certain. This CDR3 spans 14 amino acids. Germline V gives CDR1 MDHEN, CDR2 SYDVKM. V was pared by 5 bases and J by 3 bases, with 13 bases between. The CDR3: CASSPPAGHYGYTL. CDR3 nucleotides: TGTGCCAGCAGTCCCCCGGCGGGTCACTATGGCTACACCCTC.

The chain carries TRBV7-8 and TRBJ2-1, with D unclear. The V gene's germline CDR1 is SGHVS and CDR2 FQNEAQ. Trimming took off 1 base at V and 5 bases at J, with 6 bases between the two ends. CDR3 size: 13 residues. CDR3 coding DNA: TGTGCCAGCAGCTTAGATCAGGACAATGAGCAGTTCTTC. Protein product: CASSLDQDNEQFF.

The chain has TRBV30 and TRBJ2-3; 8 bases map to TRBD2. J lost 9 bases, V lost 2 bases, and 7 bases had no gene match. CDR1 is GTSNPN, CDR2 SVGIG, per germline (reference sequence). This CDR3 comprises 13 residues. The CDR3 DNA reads TGTGCCTGGAGTAGGGACATAGCGGGAACGCAGTATTTT. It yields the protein CAWSRDIAGTQYF.